Presented here are 22 T cell receptor beta chains from one specimen sequenced in a study of chemoradiotherapy in HPV16-positive cancers. The data were produced by immunoSEQ multiplex PCR, yet TCRdb's version contains in-frame clones alone and is incomplete. The sample records 9,500 to 15,000 clones, around 87% being singletons. Sampling was conducted from a patient who underwent chemoradiotherapy. These receptors were obtained from a human donor with HPV-associated anogenital cancer.

The chain has TRBV14 and TRBJ1-2; 10 nucleotides line up with TRBD1. Germline values: CDR1 SGHDN, CDR2 FVKESK. CDR3 length: 16 amino acids. J was trimmed by 3 bases and V by 1 base; bases with no gene match: 5. CDR3 DNA: TGTGCCAGCAGCCAAGCGGGGACAGGGGCCCACTATGGCTACACCTTC. The encoded protein is CASSQAGTGAHYGYTF.

The chain is built from TRBV2 and TRBJ1-2, with a possible D match to TRBD1 (6 bases). The germline V gene has CDR1 SNHLY and CDR2 FYNNEI. V was shortened by 4 bases and J by 3 bases, with 12 bases between the two germline ends. The CDR3 has 14 amino acids. The CDR3 region has the DNA TGTGCCAGCAGTGTAGGGGGACTGTACTATGGCTACACCTTC. Protein: CASSVGGLYYGYTF.

The V and J genes are TRBV6-5 and TRBJ1-5; D unresolved. Trimming left V 5 bases short and J 6 bases short, with 11 bases between. This CDR3 comprises 13 residues. Germline CDR1 MNHEY, CDR2 SVGAGI. The CDR3 is CASSPPLGQPQHF. CDR3 bases: TGTGCCAGCAGTCCCCCACTTGGTCAGCCCCAGCATTTT.

V usage is TRBV6-1 and J usage is TRBJ2-2; 8 nucleotides match TRBD1. The CDR3 spans 15 residues. Trimming took 8 bases from V and 2 from J; bases not matched to a gene: 7. Germline V gives CDR1 MNHNS, CDR2 SASEGT. CDR3 amino acids: CASGSTGGNTGELFF. For the CDR3, the DNA is TGTGCCAGCGGCTCAACAGGGGGTAACACCGGGGAGCTGTTTTTT.

V gene TRBV18 combines with J gene TRBJ1-1; D is ambiguous. Per the germline V gene, CDR1 is KGHSH and CDR2 is LQKENI. CDR3 size: 13 residues. Trimming pared 4 bases from V and 1 base from J, leaving 7 bases between. The CDR3 DNA follows: TGTGCCAGCTCACAGACAAAGAACACTGAAGCTTTCTTT. This gives the protein CASSQTKNTEAFF.

The chain is built from TRBV6-6 and TRBJ2-5, with TRBD2 matching 12 bases. J lost 1 base, V lost 7 bases, and 4 bases had no gene match. The length of the CDR3 is 15 residues. From germline, CDR1 is MNHNY and CDR2 SVGAGI (reference sequence). CDR3 bases: TGTGCCAGCACCCCTAGCGGGGGGGCCCAAGAGACCCAGTACTTC. The encoded protein is CASTPSGGAQETQYF.

V is TRBV5-1 and J is TRBJ1-1; TRBD1 matches at 7 bases. The CDR3 loop spans 14 amino acids. V lost 0 bases to trimming and J lost 3 bases; unmatched junction nucleotides: 2. Per the germline V gene, CDR1 is SGHRS and CDR2 is YFSETQ. CDR3 loop: CASSLEGADTEAFF. The CDR3 bases are TGCGCCAGCAGCTTGGAGGGGGCGGACACTGAAGCTTTCTTT.

The chain employs TRBV5-1 and TRBJ1-1, with TRBD1 as a possible D gene (6 bases). V lost 0 bases and J 1 base, leaving 10 bases between the germline ends. This CDR3 is built from 15 residues. Germline assignment: CDR1 SGHRS and CDR2 YFSETQ. As DNA, the CDR3 is TGCGCCAGCAGCTTGGGGGGGCCTTCGAACACTGAAGCTTTCTTT. This sequence encodes CASSLGGPSNTEAFF.

V is TRBV6-1 and J is TRBJ2-5; tentatively, D is TRBD1 (5 bases). Germline V gives CDR1 MNHNS, CDR2 SASEGT. There are 14 residues in the CDR3. V was shortened by 1 base and J by 0 bases, with 6 bases between the two germline ends. The CDR3 region is CASSEGQNQETQYF. The CDR3 coding sequence is TGTGCCAGCAGTGAAGGACAGAACCAAGAGACCCAGTACTTC.

The chain links TRBV19 to TRBJ1-6; weak D call: TRBD1 (6 bases). Trimming left V 10 bases short and J 1 base short, with 14 bases between. Germline V gene sequence: CDR1 LNHDA, CDR2 SQIVND (reference sequence). The CDR3 consists of 15 residues. The CDR3 loop is CATRTEWSYNSPLHF. The CDR3, as DNA: TGTGCCACACGGACAGAATGGTCCTATAATTCACCCCTCCACTTT.

The rearrangement links TRBV19 to TRBJ2-1; unclear D gene. The CDR3 is 14 residues long. Germline V gives CDR1 LNHDA, CDR2 SQIVND (reference sequence). Trimming left V 5 bases short and J 0 bases short, with 8 bases between. The CDR3 spells CASSVGISYNEQFF. The CDR3 nucleotides read TGTGCCAGTAGTGTGGGGATCTCCTACAATGAGCAGTTCTTC.

As DNA, the CDR3 is TGCGCCAGCAGTGAGTCGCGAAGGAGCTCCTACGAGCAGTACTTC. Amino acid sequence: CASSESRRSSYEQYF. This rearrangement joins TRBV10-1 to TRBJ2-7; no clear D gene. Trimming removed 0 bases at V and 0 bases at J, with 9 bases between. The CDR3 is 15 amino acids. Looked up from germline, CDR1 is WNHNN and CDR2 is SYGVQD (reference sequence).

This rearrangement joins TRBV10-2 to TRBJ2-3; 9 positions agree with TRBD2. The CDR3 loop spans 13 amino acids. The trim removed 8 bases at V and 5 bases at J, leaving 5 bases unmatched. The V gene's germline CDR1 is WSHSY and CDR2 SAAADI. The CDR3 DNA follows: TGCGCCAGCTCTAGCGGGATGCGAGATACGCAGTATTTT. It translates to CASSSGMRDTQYF.

The CDR3 is CASSPSAEQFF. The CDR3 DNA reads TGTGCCAGCAGTCCGTCGGCTGAGCAGTTCTTC. This chain links TRBV27 with TRBJ2-1; no firm D call. The CDR3 contains 11 residues. Germline loops: CDR1 MNHEY, CDR2 SMNVEV (reference sequence). Trimming took off 5 bases at V and 9 bases at J, with 8 bases between the two ends.

The rearrangement uses TRBV10-3 and TRBJ1-5; 9 bases align to TRBD1. The germline V gene has CDR1 ENHRY and CDR2 SYGVKD. CDR3 length: 16 residues. The V and J ends lost 0 bases and 7 bases, in that order; junction bases with no gene match: 7. CDR3 loop: CAISESTGQGNQPQHF. In DNA, the CDR3 is TGTGCCATCAGTGAGTCGACTGGACAGGGGAACCAGCCCCAGCATTTT.

The rearrangement links TRBV19 to TRBJ2-1; weak D call: TRBD1 (5 bases). CDR1 and CDR2 from the germline V gene are LNHDA and SQIVND (reference sequence). Trimming pared 0 bases from V and 1 base from J, leaving 10 bases between. This CDR3 comprises 16 residues. In nucleotides, the CDR3 is TGTGCCAGTAGTATAGATTTGGCAGGGTCCTACAATGAGCAGTTCTTC. This codes for CASSIDLAGSYNEQFF.

The V and J genes are TRBV5-1 and TRBJ1-1, with D possibly TRBD1 on 5 matching bases. Germline assignment: CDR1 SGHRS and CDR2 YFSETQ. Trimming took 2 bases from V and 1 from J, leaving 12 bases between them. The CDR3 is 15 residues long. CDR3 protein: CASSFSQGGNTEAFF. In DNA form, the CDR3 reads TGCGCCAGCAGCTTTTCCCAGGGAGGGAACACTGAAGCTTTCTTT. Using reference TRBV5-1 and TRBJ1-1 for the parts outside the CDR3, the full variable domain is KAGVTQTPRYLIKTRGQQVTLSCSPISGHRSVSWYQQTPGQGLQFLFEYFSETQRNKGNFPGRFSGRQFSNSRSEMNVSTLELGDSALYLCASSFSQGGNTEAFFGQGTRLTVV.

The chain uses TRBV27 and TRBJ2-7, with a tentative D call TRBD1 (6 bases). Germline V lookup: CDR1 MNHEY, CDR2 SMNVEV (reference sequence). This CDR3 contains 14 residues. The V end was cut by 3 bases, the J end by 2 bases, with 11 bases between. The CDR3 spells CASSFRDTAYEQYF. Here the CDR3 DNA reads TGTGCCAGCAGTTTTAGGGACACCGCCTACGAGCAGTACTTC.

The chain couples TRBV11-2 to TRBJ2-1; weak D call: TRBD2 (7 bases). Germline CDR1 is SGHAT and CDR2 is FQNNGV. Trimming left V 0 bases short and J 6 bases short, with 15 bases between. This CDR3 has 16 amino acids. DNA of the CDR3: TGTGCCAGCAGCTTAGACCCAGCGGGACACTTCAATGAGCAGTTCTTC. Its translation is CASSLDPAGHFNEQFF.

The sample holds a few counts of this clone. The genes are TRBV7-8 and TRBJ2-3; a possible D gene is TRBD2 (6 bases). CDR3 length: 18 amino acids. Trimming left V 4 bases short and J 5 bases short, with 25 bases between. Germline assignment: CDR1 SGHVS and CDR2 FQNEAQ. CDR3 sequence: CASSSGLLPGVVGDTQYF. The CDR3 DNA reads TGTGCCAGCAGCTCAGGACTCCTTCCGGGGGTTGTCGGAGATACGCAGTATTTT.

The rearrangement links TRBV7-2 to TRBJ2-2, with D unclear. V was cut by 3 bases and J by 7 bases, with 9 bases left in between. Per the germline V gene, CDR1 is SGHTA and CDR2 is FQGNSA. The CDR3 sequence is 13 residues long. The CDR3 region is CASSFGWGGELFF. The CDR3 DNA is TGTGCCAGCAGCTTTGGGTGGGGCGGGGAGCTGTTTTTT.

The V gene is TRBV7-2, the J gene TRBJ2-7; maybe TRBD1 (5 bases). The CDR3 is 13 residues long. CDR1 SGHTA and CDR2 FQGNSA come from the germline V gene. V lost 5 bases and J lost 6, with 14 bases in between. CDR3 region: CASSPGLRSEQYF. Here the CDR3 DNA reads TGTGCCAGCAGCCCAGGGTTAAGGAGCGAGCAGTACTTC.